A single sample gave rise to the 7 T cell receptor beta chains below, sequenced in a study of T cell changes during pregnancy in multiple sclerosis. Assay: immunoSEQ multiplex PCR; the TCRdb copy retains only in-frame clones and omits some. The data show around 48,000 clones, 85% to 95% seen once. Here the sequenced sample was CD4+ T cells from peripheral blood mononuclear cells, taken in the second trimester of pregnancy. All receptors derive from a female donor in good health, enrolled as a control in a pregnancy study.

The genes are TRBV4-2 and TRBJ1-4, with TRBD1 identical over 7 bases. With V trimmed by 0 bases and J by 5 bases, 6 bases remained unmatched. The CDR3 runs to 16 residues. Germline values: CDR1 LGHNA, CDR2 YNFKEQ. The CDR3 nucleotides are TGTGCCAGCAGCCAAGATTGGGGACAGCAGAATGAAAAACTGTTTTTT. Translation: CASSQDWGQQNEKLFF.

The rearrangement uses TRBV19 and TRBJ1-5, with a weak D call TRBD1 (5 bases). V was trimmed by 1 base and J by 3 bases, leaving 13 bases between them. This CDR3 has 16 amino acids. CDR1 is LNHDA, CDR2 SQIVND, per germline (reference sequence). CDR3 coding DNA: TGTGCCAGTAGTATAGGTACGGGGGTCAACAATCAGCCCCAGCATTTT. Its translation is CASSIGTGVNNQPQHF.

The chain employs TRBV9 and TRBJ2-5; TRBD1 is a possible D gene (6 bases). Germline CDR1 is SGDLS and CDR2 is YYNGEE. The CDR3 length is 15 residues. V was shortened by 4 bases and J by 1 base, with 14 bases between the two germline ends. The CDR3 protein is CASSSAQGIQETQYF. The CDR3 DNA is TGTGCCAGCAGCTCAGCTCAGGGGATCCAAGAGACCCAGTACTTC.

The chain recombines TRBV20-1 with TRBJ1-1, with D possibly being TRBD1 (5 bases). The CDR3 is 10 amino acids. Germline V lookup: CDR1 DFQATT, CDR2 SNEGSKA (reference sequence). Between the trimmed V and J ends, which lost 7 bases and 3 bases, there was a span of 6 bases. This chain's CDR3 is CSGGDTEAFF. DNA for the CDR3: TGCAGTGGGGGGGACACTGAAGCTTTCTTT.

The chain joins TRBV10-2 to TRBJ1-1; a weak D match, TRBD1 (6 bases). V lost 7 bases and J 1 base, leaving 10 bases between the germline ends. Germline V gene data show CDR1 as WSHSY and CDR2 as SAAADI. The CDR3 has 13 amino acids. CDR3 residues: CASIDRRNTEAFF. CDR3 DNA: TGCGCCAGCATCGACAGGAGGAACACTGAAGCTTTCTTT.

This chain joins TRBV7-2 and TRBJ2-2; 9 nucleotides line up with TRBD2. V lost 1 base and J lost 5; bases outside the gene matches: 5. CDR3 length: 16 amino acids. The germline V gene has CDR1 SGHTA and CDR2 FQGNSA. CDR3 coding DNA: TGTGCCAGCAGCTTAGGGGCTAGCGGGATTACCGGGGAGCTGTTTTTT. It translates to CASSLGASGITGELFF.

The rearrangement links TRBV5-1 to TRBJ2-5; TRBD1 aligns across 8 bases. Per germline, CDR1 SGHRS and CDR2 YFSETQ. The ends lost 4 bases at V and 4 bases at J; junction bases unmatched: 9. This CDR3 is 15 amino acids long. The CDR3 coding sequence is TGCGCCAGCAGCCCGACGGACAGGGAGACAGAGACCCAGTACTTC. This codes for CASSPTDRETETQYF. Based on the CDR3 plus reference TRBV5-1 and TRBJ2-5, the full variable domain is KAGVTQTPRYLIKTRGQQVTLSCSPISGHRSVSWYQQTPGQGLQFLFEYFSETQRNKGNFPGRFSGRQFSNSRSEMNVSTLELGDSALYLCASSPTDRETETQYFGPGTRLLVL.